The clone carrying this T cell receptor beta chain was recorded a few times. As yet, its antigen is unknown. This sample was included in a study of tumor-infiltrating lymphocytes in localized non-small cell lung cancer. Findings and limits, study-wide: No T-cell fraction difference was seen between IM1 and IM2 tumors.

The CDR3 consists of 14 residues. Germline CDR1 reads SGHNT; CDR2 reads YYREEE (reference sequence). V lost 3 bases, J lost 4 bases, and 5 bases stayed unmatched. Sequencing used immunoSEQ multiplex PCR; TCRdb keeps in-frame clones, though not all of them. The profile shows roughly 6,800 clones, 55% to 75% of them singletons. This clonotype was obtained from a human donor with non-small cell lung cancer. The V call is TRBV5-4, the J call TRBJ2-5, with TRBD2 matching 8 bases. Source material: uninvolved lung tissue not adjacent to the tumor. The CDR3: CASSWGRGGETQYF. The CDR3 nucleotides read TGTGCCAGCAGCTGGGGACGGGGGGGAGAGACCCAGTACTTC.